A single sample gave rise to the 15 T cell receptor beta chains below, sequenced in a study of OX40 agonist ivuxolimab in advanced cancers. Repertoires were generated with immunoSEQ multiplex PCR, while TCRdb's copy carries only in-frame clones and drops some. The sample lists about 95,000 clones; over 75% were seen once. The input for sequencing was CD4+ or CD8+ T cells sorted from blood, taken in a trial of the OX40 agonist ivuxolimab. All receptors come from an adult with an advanced solid tumor such as melanoma, head and neck, liver or kidney cancer.

V is TRBV28 and J is TRBJ1-3; maybe TRBD1 (5 bases). The germline V gene has CDR1 MDHEN and CDR2 SYDVKM. Trimming took 4 bases from V and 2 from J, leaving 15 bases between them. The CDR3 has 16 residues. CDR3 sequence: CASSSLQGIAGNTIYF. DNA for the CDR3: TGTGCCAGCAGTTCCCTTCAGGGCATCGCTGGAAACACCATATATTTT.

The DNA for the CDR3 is TGTGCCAGCAGCCAGGCTGGTCCCGGCAATCAGCCCCAGCATTTT. Translation: CASSQAGPGNQPQHF. The gene calls are TRBV7-2 and TRBJ1-5; D gene ambiguous. The CDR3 length is 15 residues. V lost 5 bases and J 2 bases, leaving 13 bases between the germline ends. The germline gives CDR1 SGHTA, CDR2 FQGNSA.

The chain has TRBV7-3 and TRBJ2-1, with no clear D. Germline CDR1 reads SGHTA; CDR2 reads FQGTGA. V lost 3 bases and J lost 4, with 7 bases in between. CDR3 size: 13 residues. CDR3 region: CASSFAGYNEQFF. Here the CDR3 DNA reads TGTGCCAGCAGCTTTGCCGGGTACAATGAGCAGTTCTTC.

The chain is built from TRBV7-2 and TRBJ2-7; no definite D call. Trimming removed 0 bases from V and 4 bases from J, with 13 bases in between. CDR3 length: 15 amino acids. Per germline, CDR1 SGHTA and CDR2 FQGNSA. In DNA form, the CDR3 reads TGTGCCAGCAGCTTAGCGGCCAATGGGGTTTACGAGCAGTACTTC. Amino acids: CASSLAANGVYEQYF.

The CDR3 region has the DNA TGTGCCAGCAGTTCTATAGCGGGGTACTACGAGCAGTACTTC. Its protein product is CASSSIAGYYEQYF. The chain joins TRBV7-2 to TRBJ2-7, with 8 positions matching TRBD2. V lost 6 bases, J lost 3 bases, and 7 bases stayed unmatched. Germline CDR1 and CDR2: SGHTA and FQGNSA. The CDR3 runs 14 residues.

The V gene is TRBV19, the J gene TRBJ1-5; D not certain. This CDR3 contains 16 residues. V lost 5 bases and J 0 bases, leaving 14 bases between the germline ends. Germline loops: CDR1 LNHDA, CDR2 SQIVND (reference sequence). CDR3 DNA: TGTGCCAGTAGTGGCGCTGAGCGTTATAGCAATCAGCCCCAGCATTTT. The encoded protein is CASSGAERYSNQPQHF.

V is TRBV6-1 and J is TRBJ2-1; 7 bases agree with TRBD2. Germline V CDR1 and CDR2: MNHNS, SASEGT. The CDR3 contains 14 residues. V shed 10 bases and J 7 bases; nucleotides not matched to a gene: 13. CDR3 in amino acids: CATSRREIGNEQFF. As DNA, the CDR3 is TGTGCCACCTCCCGGCGGGAGATCGGGAATGAGCAGTTCTTC.

V and J are TRBV19 and TRBJ1-5; D might be TRBD1 (5 bases). The germline CDR1 and CDR2 sequences are LNHDA and SQIVND (reference sequence). Trimming removed 7 bases from V and 2 bases from J, with 9 bases in between. The CDR3 consists of 13 residues. In nucleotides, the CDR3 is TGTGCCAGTAAGGGGTTGGGCAATCAGCCCCAGCATTTT. Its protein is CASKGLGNQPQHF.

The chain couples TRBV7-2 to TRBJ2-1, with 8 bases matching TRBD2. Germline V gives CDR1 SGHTA, CDR2 FQGNSA. CDR3 length: 15 residues. The trim removed 5 bases at V and 7 bases at J, leaving 10 bases unmatched. The CDR3 nucleotides are TGTGCCAGCAGCCCCCACAGCGGGAGAGGGAATGAGCAGTTCTTC. Amino acids: CASSPHSGRGNEQFF.

The V gene is TRBV25-1, the J gene TRBJ1-3; the D gene is possibly TRBD1 (6 bases). CDR1 and CDR2 from the germline V gene are MGHDK and SYGVNS. The germline V and J ends were trimmed by 4 bases and 0 bases, with 10 bases remaining between them. This CDR3 spans 15 amino acids. As DNA, the CDR3 is TGTGCCAGCAGTGTGGGGGCGATCTCTGGAAACACCATATATTTT. This encodes CASSVGAISGNTIYF.

CDR3 amino acids: CSVTLGGRTGANVLTF. CDR3 in DNA: TGCAGCGTTACTTTAGGGGGGCGAACTGGGGCCAACGTCCTGACTTTC. The chain combines TRBV29-1 with TRBJ2-6; the D call may be TRBD1 or TRBD2 (6 bases each). The CDR3 is 16 residues long. The germline gives CDR1 SQVTM, CDR2 ANQGSEA. Trimming shortened V by 5 bases and J by 2 bases, and 16 bases separated the two germline ends.

The chain uses TRBV7-9 and TRBJ1-1; a possible D gene is TRBD1 (5 bases). CDR3 size: 13 residues. CDR1 SEHNR and CDR2 FQNEAQ come from the germline V gene (reference sequence). Trimming took off 4 bases at V and 12 bases at J, with 18 bases between the two ends. Here the CDR3 reads CASSYPGTGISFF. In DNA form, the CDR3 reads TGTGCCAGCAGCTACCCAGGGACTGGGATTTCTTTCTTT.

The chain recombines TRBV7-9 with TRBJ2-5; TRBD2 matches 8 bases. The ends lost 6 bases at V and 3 bases at J; junction bases unmatched: 9. This CDR3 is 15 amino acids long. From germline, CDR1 is SEHNR and CDR2 FQNEAQ (reference sequence). The CDR3 DNA follows: TGTGCCAGCAGTCGAAAGGGAGCGGGAGAAGAGACCCAGTACTTC. This codes for CASSRKGAGEETQYF.

In this sample, this clone turned up a few times. This sequence joins TRBV4-1 and TRBJ2-7, with D perhaps matching TRBD1 or TRBD2 (6 bases each). Germline CDR1 and CDR2: MGHRA and YSYEKL. V lost 10 bases to trimming and J lost 2 bases, with 15 bases between them. The CDR3 loop spans 13 amino acids. CDR3 coding DNA: TGCGCCACCTCCCGGGGGCTAGCCTACGAGCAGTACTTC. This gives the protein CATSRGLAYEQYF.

This chain links TRBV5-1 with TRBJ2-5; maybe TRBD1 (6 bases). Trimming cost V 1 base and J 2 bases, with 12 bases left between them. The CDR3 is 15 residues long. Germline values: CDR1 SGHRS, CDR2 YFSETQ. The CDR3 DNA follows: TGCGCCAGCAGCTTGTTTGGACAGATACAAGAGACCCAGTACTTC. This gives the protein CASSLFGQIQETQYF.